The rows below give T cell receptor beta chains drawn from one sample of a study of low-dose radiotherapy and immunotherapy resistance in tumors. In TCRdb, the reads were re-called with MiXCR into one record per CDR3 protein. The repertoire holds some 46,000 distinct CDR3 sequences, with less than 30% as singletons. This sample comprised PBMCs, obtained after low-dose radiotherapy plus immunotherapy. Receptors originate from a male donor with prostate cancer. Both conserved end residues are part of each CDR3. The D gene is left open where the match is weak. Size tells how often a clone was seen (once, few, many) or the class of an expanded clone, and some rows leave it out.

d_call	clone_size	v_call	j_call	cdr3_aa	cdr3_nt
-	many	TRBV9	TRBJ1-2	CASSVEGHGGTYGYTF	TGTGCCAGCAGCGTAGAGGGTCACGGCGGGACTTATGGCTACACCTTC
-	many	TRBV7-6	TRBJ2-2	CASSLEGAGELFF	TGTGCCAGCAGCTTAGAAGGGGCCGGGGAGCTGTTTTTT
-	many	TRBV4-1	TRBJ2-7	CASSQVTGSVPYEQYF	TGCGCCAGCAGCCAAGTCACCGGGAGCGTCCCCTACGAGCAGTACTTC
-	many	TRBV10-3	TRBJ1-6	CAISVRQADSPLHF	TGTGCCATCAGTGTGCGACAGGCGGATTCACCCCTCCACTTT
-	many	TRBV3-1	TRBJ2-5	CASSQGPETQYF	TGTGCCAGCAGCCAAGGTCCGGAGACCCAGTACTTC
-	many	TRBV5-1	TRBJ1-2	CASSPAGAYGYTF	TGCGCCAGCAGCCCCGCGGGGGCCTATGGCTACACCTTC
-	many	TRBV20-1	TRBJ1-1	CSARLGGRPEAFF	TGCAGTGCTAGATTAGGGGGTAGGCCTGAAGCTTTCTTT
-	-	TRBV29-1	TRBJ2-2	CSVEPGTDTGELFFF	-
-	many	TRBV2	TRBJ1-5	CASSENSPPHF	TGTGCCAGCAGTGAAAACAGCCCCCCGCATTTT
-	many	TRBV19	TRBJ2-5	CASSIDRQETQYF	TGTGCCAGTAGTATAGACCGTCAAGAGACCCAGTACTTC
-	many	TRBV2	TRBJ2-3	CASSALRGVSDTQYF	TGTGCCAGCAGTGCTCTTAGGGGGGTATCAGATACGCAGTATTTT
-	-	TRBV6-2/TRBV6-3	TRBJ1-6	CASSWTALDSPLHF	TGTGCCAGCAGTTGGACGGCTTTGGATTCACCCCTCCACTTT
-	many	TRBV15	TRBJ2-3	CATSRGPGGVRTGTDTQYF	TGTGCCACCAGCAGAGGTCCAGGGGGGGTCCGGACGGGCACAGATACGCAGTATTTT
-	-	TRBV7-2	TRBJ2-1	CASSLIYEQFF	TGTGCCAGCAGCCTCATTTACGAGCAGTTCTTC
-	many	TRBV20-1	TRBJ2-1	CSARVDEQFF	TGCAGTGCTAGAGTTGATGAGCAGTTCTTC
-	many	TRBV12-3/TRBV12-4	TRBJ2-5	CASSLASRETQYF	TGTGCCAGCAGTTTAGCTAGCAGGGAGACCCAGTACTTC
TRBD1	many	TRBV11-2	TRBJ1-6	CASSSRQGYNSPLHF	TGTGCCAGCAGCTCTCGACAGGGCTATAATTCACCCCTCCACTTT
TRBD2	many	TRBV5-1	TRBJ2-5	CASSSTGTSGGVETQYF	TGCGCCAGCAGCTCGACCGGGACTAGCGGGGGTGTAGAGACCCAGTACTTC
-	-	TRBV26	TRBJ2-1	CASSYGTSGGNEQFF	TGTGCCAGCAGTTACGGGACTAGCGGGGGCAATGAGCAGTTCTTC
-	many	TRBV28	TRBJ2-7	CASSLGRANF	TGTGCCAGCAGTTTGGGCAGGGCCAACTTC